The subject of this entry is one TCR beta chain. Its target is not known. Donors were healthy HIV-negative adults without recent acute infections or vaccinations. Every one of the donors was a Caucasian adult that lived in Nashville, Tennessee. V lost 3 bases to trimming and J lost 4 bases; unmatched junction nucleotides: 1. The CDR3 totals 14 residues. Germline V CDR1 and CDR2: SGHRS, YFSETQ. The sample is drawn from a study of shared clonotypes between healthy human individuals. Sequencing was performed with immunoSEQ multiplex PCR; in TCRdb, only in-frame clones are kept and a portion is missing. The table records some 1 million clones, roughly 70% of them present only once. General study results and limits: Sampling covered blood only; tissue repertoires likely differ. Generation of non-shared clonotypes was less probable than generation of clonotypes shared by all four donors.

The sample comprised memory CD4+ T cells sorted from blood. The subset is: CD45RA-negative fraction. V usage is TRBV5-1 and J usage is TRBJ1-1; TRBD1 agrees at 12 bases. The receptor was derived from a man aged 18 to 30 in good health. Written as DNA, the CDR3 is TGCGCCAGCAGCTCGGGACAGGGGGCCACTGAAGCTTTCTTT. Translation gives CASSSGQGATEAFF.